This record looks at one T cell receptor (beta chain) sequence and its context. Its antigen is currently unknown. This record comes from a study of T cells after yellow fever vaccination. Study-wide results and limits: Post-booster samples contained most primary-vaccination clones (roughly 96% CD4, roughly 88% CD8).

The junction had 4 bases not matched to a gene; V was cut back by 3 bases and J by 2 bases. Germline CDR1 KGHSH, CDR2 LQKENI. CDR3 length: 15 amino acids. 5'RACE template switching produced TCR cDNA carrying a universal primer site and UMIs. Each CDR3 protein is one row after TCRdb ran MiXCR on the 5' RACE reads. The sample consists of some 600,000 distinct CDR3 sequences, less than 20% of them appearing once. The receptor's source is a man aged 18 to 29 who received the YFV17D yellow fever vaccine. The sample in question was PBMCs, obtained 5 to 6 days after the first yellow fever vaccination. The chain joins TRBV18 to TRBJ1-3, with TRBD1 matching over 7 bases. CDR3 protein: CASSPFDRAGNTIYF. DNA of the CDR3: TGTGCCAGCTCACCTTTCGACAGGGCTGGAAACACCATATATTTT.